The subject of this entry is one T cell receptor (beta chain). V dropped 1 base and J dropped 7 bases, with 15 bases sitting between them. The CDR3 contains 15 residues. The germline CDR1 and CDR2 sequences are SGHNT and YYREEE (reference sequence). This sample is drawn from a study of technical replicates of blood from a few donors. Using immunoSEQ multiplex PCR, the repertoire was profiled, and TCRdb retains in-frame clones only, with some absent. The sample lists more than 70,000 clones; around 97% were seen once. This chain uses TRBV5-4 with TRBJ2-1; D is perhaps TRBD1 (5 bases). The TCR originated in a human donor in good health. Sequencing was done on a sample of T cells isolated from PBMCs. CDR3 bases: TGTGCCAGCAGCTTGAATACTCAATCAGGGAATGAGCAGTTCTTC. Encoded protein: CASSLNTQSGNEQFF.